The entry below describes one T cell receptor beta chain. The antigen this receptor binds is unknown. The sample holds no much larger clone one base away, and base qualities are not on file. This specimen belongs to a study of Ad26.COV2.S vaccination and SARS-CoV-2 variants (dated by TCRdb to the early 2020s). Looking at the study overall: Vaccine-arm donors were drawn from COV1001, a multicentre, randomized, double-blind, placebo-controlled phase I-IIa trial of Ad26.COV2.S in healthy adults. TCRbeta repertoire sequencing served as the tool for gauging how specific and how broad the SARS-CoV-2-reactive T cell receptors were following Ad26.COV2.S vaccination. A total of 32 samples were included in the TCR-sequenced set, comprising 19 Ad26.COV2.S vaccine recipients, 5 placebo recipients and 8 SARS-CoV-2 convalescent individuals. Investigators remained blinded to trial group allocation during experiments and outcome assessment. Trial participants were randomized into five groups of five: low-dose or high-dose Ad26.COV2.S given once or twice, or placebo on both occasions. Ad26.COV2.S was given intramuscularly at 5x10^10 or 1x10^11 viral particles, as a single shot or as two shots 56 days apart. The investigation overall reported the following: The study was not powered to compare responses between vaccine doses or regimens. Vaccine and placebo recipients had similar non-spike TCR breadth, a finding consistent with the vaccine containing only spike. The authors noted that total T cell responses may have been underestimated by the TCR breadth and depth analyses. After vaccination, spike-specific CD8+ and CD4+ T cell responses were reported to show substantial breadth. Ad26.COV2.S recipients had higher spike-specific TCR breadth than placebo recipients (P = 0.0014).

What the treatment or condition label conveys for this sample: roughly 18 received Ad26.COV2.S at low or high dose, single or two shots; roughly 5 received placebo; per-sample allocation not given. For vaccine and placebo recipients, repertoires were sequenced using samples collected on day 63 after the first injection. In Cohort 1b, 25 or so adults aged 18-55 years were enrolled at a single site in Boston, USA, between 29 July and 7 August 2020. As a vaccine, Ad26.COV2.S was a replication-incompetent adenovirus type 26 vector that expressed a prefusion-stabilized SARS-CoV-2 spike protein derived from the original Wuhan strain. Sequences SGHVS (CDR1) and FNYEAQ (CDR2) are obtained from the germline V gene. V drops 5 bases and J drops 0 bases, leaving 11 bases in between. From the cysteine up to the phenylalanine, the CDR3 has a length of 16 residues. Only the CDR3 portion is preserved as DNA: 48 bases, with reading frame beginning at the first base.

The immunoSEQ Assay was the method used to sequence TCRbeta CDR3 regions. After extraction, genomic DNA underwent amplification by bias-controlled multiplex PCR, followed by high-throughput sequencing. Per the source publication's procedure: To quantify the absolute abundance of every unique TCRbeta CDR3 region, sequences were collapsed and filtered. Usable DNA was measured by amplifying reference genes present in all nucleated cells, and TCRbeta template counts were normalized to that usable DNA to estimate T cell fraction. Repertoire TCRs were annotated as SARS-CoV-2-specific by exact matching of V gene, CDR3 amino acid sequence and J gene to a known reactive TCR set. MIRA supplied the reference SARS-CoV-2 TCR set, which was filtered for enrichment in COVID-19-positive ImmuneCODE repertoires so that public or cross-reactive TCRs were removed. Using the MIRA antigens, annotated TCRs were further analysed by specific ORF or by position within an ORF. Breadth was defined as annotated unique rearrangements over total unique productive rearrangements; depth was the summed frequency of those rearrangements. Two-sided Wilcoxon rank-sum tests were used to compare TCR breadth between groups. TCRdb holds this immuneACCESS table with in-frame rearrangements only. Some clones are missing; in checked studies, unresolved V genes explain under half, and the rest has no known cause. V and J calls plus clone size are reproduced from that table; the DNA served to infer D and trimming. The sample table lists 440,000 or so clones, 90% of them with a count of one. The ten largest make up more than 3.5% of the sample.

The sequence is built from TRBV7-6 and TRBJ1-6, and TRBD1 may be the D gene, going by 5 matching bases. The sequence was collected from a person between 18 and 60 years old who received the Ad26.COV2.S COVID-19 vaccine or a placebo. The sample in question was peripheral blood, obtained in a trial of Ad26.COV2.S vaccine versus placebo. The nucleotides are TGTGCCAGCAGCCAACGACAGAGCTCCTATAATTCACCCCTCCACTTT. Translated, this gives CASSQRQSSYNSPLHF.